This is a list of T cell receptor beta chains from one sample in a study of tumor and adjacent non-tumor tissue in lung cancer. TCRdb used MiXCR to reprocess the multiplex PCR reads, holding one entry per CDR3 protein. Seen here are around 80,000 distinct CDR3 sequences, 70% to 90% observed once, and the top ten hold 45% to 55%. Sequencing input: distant non-tumor lung tissue. All receptors derive from a man in his 60s with non-small cell lung cancer. Each CDR3 is given with its conserved first and last residue. D genes are given only for firm matches. The listing skips clone size in some rows; elsewhere it reads once, few, many or a size class.

d_call: NA; clone_size: few; v_call: TRBV5-8; j_call: TRBJ1-1; cdr3_aa: CASSLGPLNTEAFF; cdr3_nt: TGTGCCAGCAGCTTGGGTCCTCTGAACACTGAAGCTTTCTTT
d_call: NA; clone_size: NA; v_call: TRBV11-1; j_call: TRBJ2-7; cdr3_aa: CASSFGILEQYF; cdr3_nt: TGTGCCAGCAGCTTCGGGATACTCGAGCAGTACTTC
d_call: TRBD1; clone_size: NA; v_call: TRBV6-5; j_call: TRBJ2-5; cdr3_aa: CASCYGTGAGETQYF; cdr3_nt: TGTGCCAGTTGTTACGGGACAGGGGCAGGAGAGACCCAGTACTTC
d_call: NA; clone_size: NA; v_call: TRBV6-1; j_call: TRBJ1-1; cdr3_aa: CASSHSRRDTETFF; cdr3_nt: TGTGCCAGCAGTCATTCCCGGAGGGACACTGAAACTTTCTTT
d_call: TRBD2; clone_size: NA; v_call: TRBV6-5; j_call: TRBJ2-1; cdr3_aa: CASSYSYGRDLFF; cdr3_nt: TGTGCCAGCAGTTACTCATACGGGAGGGATTTGTTTTTC
d_call: NA; clone_size: NA; v_call: TRBV7-9; j_call: TRBJ1-6; cdr3_aa: CASRGTGWGSPLHF; cdr3_nt: TGTGCCAGCAGGGGGACGGGGTGGGGTTCACCCCTCCACTTT
d_call: NA; clone_size: NA; v_call: TRBV6-5; j_call: TRBJ2-3; cdr3_aa: CASSYSTRDSPRTTDTQYF; cdr3_nt: TGTGCCAGCAGTTACTCCACCCGGGACTCCCCCCGAACCACAGATACGCAGTATTTT
d_call: NA; clone_size: NA; v_call: TRBV6-2/TRBV6-3; j_call: TRBJ2-5; cdr3_aa: CASSYSTGLESQYF; cdr3_nt: TGTGCCAGCAGTTACAGCACGGGATTGGAGAGCCAGTACTTC
d_call: NA; clone_size: once; v_call: TRBV11-2; j_call: TRBJ2-5; cdr3_aa: CASISTVGGPNETQYF; cdr3_nt: TGTGCCAGCATCTCCACAGTGGGGGGGCCAAATGAGACCCAGTACTTT
d_call: NA; clone_size: many; v_call: TRBV20-1; j_call: TRBJ2-3; cdr3_aa: CSARELGSSTDTQYF; cdr3_nt: TGCAGTGCTAGAGAATTAGGCAGCTCCACAGATACGCAGTATTTT
d_call: NA; clone_size: NA; v_call: TRBV11-2; j_call: TRBJ2-2; cdr3_aa: CAGSSQGAGGYRAGELFF; cdr3_nt: TGTGCCGGCAGCTCCCAGGGAGCAGGAGGATACAGAGCCGGGGAGCTGTTTTTT
d_call: TRBD1; clone_size: NA; v_call: TRBV11-2; j_call: TRBJ2-5; cdr3_aa: CASSSGQVRETQHF; cdr3_nt: TGCGCCAGCAGCTCTGGACAGGTCCGAGAGACCCAACACTTC
d_call: TRBD1; clone_size: many; v_call: TRBV18; j_call: TRBJ1-1; cdr3_aa: CASSPLGQVNTEAFF; cdr3_nt: TGTGCCAGCTCACCTCTCGGACAGGTGAACACTGAAGCTTTCTTT
d_call: NA; clone_size: NA; v_call: TRBV10-2; j_call: TRBJ2-7; cdr3_aa: CASCDPDRPKYF; cdr3_nt: TGCGCCAGCTGTGACCCTGACAGACCGAAGTACTTC
d_call: NA; clone_size: NA; v_call: TRBV6-5; j_call: TRBJ2-7; cdr3_aa: CTSSYSEGSYEQYF; cdr3_nt: TGTACCAGCAGTTACTCGGAGGGGTCCTACGAGCAGTATTTC
d_call: TRBD1; clone_size: NA; v_call: TRBV20-1; j_call: TRBJ2-7; cdr3_aa: CSTSPGQGAYEQYF; cdr3_nt: TGCAGTACTAGCCCAGGACAGGGAGCATACGAGCAGTACTTC
d_call: NA; clone_size: once; v_call: TRBV12-3/TRBV12-4; j_call: TRBJ1-5; cdr3_aa: CASYLGGRAQPQHF; cdr3_nt: TGTGCCAGCTATTTGGGCGGGCGTGCACAGCCCCAGCATTTT
d_call: NA; clone_size: NA; v_call: TRBV11-2; j_call: TRBJ2-1; cdr3_aa: CASNPEGGRNNEQFF; cdr3_nt: TGTGCCAGCAACCCCGAGGGGGGGCGAAACAATGAGCAGTTCTTC
d_call: NA; clone_size: NA; v_call: TRBV12-3/TRBV12-4; j_call: TRBJ1-5; cdr3_aa: CASSSRAANSNQPQHF; cdr3_nt: TGTGCCAGCAGTTCGCGGGCTGCGAATAGCAATCAGCCCCAGCATTTT
d_call: NA; clone_size: NA; v_call: TRBV5-6; j_call: TRBJ1-5; cdr3_aa: CASSTYQGLRQPQHF; cdr3_nt: TGTGCCAGCAGCACCTACCAGGGACTCAGGCAACCCCAACATTTT
d_call: TRBD1; clone_size: NA; v_call: TRBV4-3; j_call: TRBJ2-7; cdr3_aa: CASSQERYGTGSEQYF; cdr3_nt: TGCGCTAGCAGCCAAGAAAGATACGGGACAGGGAGCGAGCAGTACTTC
d_call: NA; clone_size: NA; v_call: TRBV18; j_call: TRBJ2-1; cdr3_aa: CASSPAQANNEQFF; cdr3_nt: TGTGCCAGCTCCCCGGCCCAGGCGAACAATGAGCAGTTCTTC
d_call: NA; clone_size: NA; v_call: TRBV20-1; j_call: TRBJ2-7; cdr3_aa: CSARQTWGPYEQYF; cdr3_nt: TGCAGTGCTAGACAGACGTGGGGACCCTACGAGCAGTACTTC
d_call: TRBD2; clone_size: NA; v_call: TRBV24-1; j_call: TRBJ2-6; cdr3_aa: CATSDLSSGDTGANVLAF; cdr3_nt: TGTGCCACCAGTGATTTATCTAGCGGGGATACTGGGGCCAACGTCCTGGCTTTC
d_call: NA; clone_size: once; v_call: TRBV12-3/TRBV12-4; j_call: TRBJ2-1; cdr3_aa: CASSFLGSYNEQFF; cdr3_nt: TGTGCCAGCAGTTTCCTAGGTTCCTACAATGAGCAGTTCTTC
d_call: TRBD1; clone_size: NA; v_call: TRBV29-1; j_call: TRBJ1-5; cdr3_aa: CSVGGGGSQPQRF; cdr3_nt: TGCAGCGTCGGAGGGGGCGGGAGTCAGCCCCAACGTTTT
d_call: NA; clone_size: few; v_call: TRBV6-1; j_call: TRBJ1-2; cdr3_aa: CASSERAFEGRYGYTF; cdr3_nt: TGTGCCAGCAGTGAACGGGCTTTTGAAGGTCGCTATGGCTACACCTTC
d_call: TRBD2; clone_size: many; v_call: TRBV6-1; j_call: TRBJ2-3; cdr3_aa: CASSEGLAGADTQYF; cdr3_nt: TGTGCCAGCAGTGAAGGACTAGCGGGGGCAGATACGCAGTATTTT